The 25 T cell receptor beta chains reported below all come from one sample, sequenced in a study of T-cell memory formation after mild COVID-19. TCRdb used MiXCR to reprocess the 5' RACE reads, holding one entry per CDR3 protein. The table shows roughly 62,000 distinct CDR3 sequences, with about 9.4% occurring only once. The sequenced sample was PBMCs or a T cell subset sorted from them (not recorded which). The receptors stem from a man in his late teens or twenties who had mild COVID-19 (a few samples of this study predate the infection). Cell type and time point are not known.

The chain carries TRBV6-6 and TRBJ2-7, with 11 bases lining up with TRBD1. The CDR3 extends over 15 amino acids. CDR1 is MNHNY, CDR2 SVGAGI, per germline (reference sequence). V shed 2 bases, J shed 2 bases, and the junction held 2 bases outside the gene matches. CDR3 sequence: CASSYTGQGAYEQYF. The CDR3 DNA is TGTGCCAGCAGTTACACGGGACAGGGGGCCTACGAGCAGTACTTC.

This clonotype was found a few times. The chain uses TRBV6-1 and TRBJ2-3; tentatively, D is TRBD2 (7 bases). Germline CDR1 and CDR2: MNHNS and SASEGT. Between the trimmed V and J ends, which lost 1 base and 5 bases, there was a span of 16 bases. This CDR3 has 16 residues. CDR3 DNA sequence: TGTGCCAGCAGTGAAGACTCTGCGGGGGCCTTAGATACGCAGTATTTT. Translated, it gives CASSEDSAGALDTQYF.

The chain recombines TRBV6-5 with TRBJ2-4; no firm D call. The CDR3 has 13 amino acids. Germline V gene sequence: CDR1 MNHEY, CDR2 SVGAGI. Trimming pared 6 bases from V and 6 bases from J, leaving 12 bases between. DNA of the CDR3: TGTGCCAGCAGGGACCCTACCACAAACATTCAGTACTTC. Its translation: CASRDPTTNIQYF.

This clonotype has more than one count but fewer than ten. The rearrangement links TRBV7-2 to TRBJ2-1; D might be TRBD2 (5 bases). Per the germline V gene, CDR1 is SGHTA and CDR2 is FQGNSA. Trimming stripped 0 bases from V and 0 bases from J, with 12 bases between. The CDR3 has 17 amino acids. The CDR3 region has the DNA TGTGCCAGCAGCTTAGCCGGACTCCTGAGCTCCTACAATGAGCAGTTCTTC. It specifies CASSLAGLLSSYNEQFF.

CDR3 in amino acids: CASSDRAWDSNQPQHF. Written as DNA, the CDR3 is TGTGCCAGCAGTGACCGGGCCTGGGACAGCAATCAGCCCCAGCATTTT. This chain connects TRBV25-1 to TRBJ1-5; D possibly corresponds to TRBD1 (5 bases). The CDR3 contains 16 residues. V was shortened by 3 bases and J by 1 base, with 13 bases between the two germline ends. CDR1 MGHDK and CDR2 SYGVNS come from the germline V gene.

This clonotype is categorized as medium-sized. At one end, the junction sequence differs from germline, possibly due to a read error. The genes are TRBV7-2 and TRBJ2-5, with D perhaps TRBD2 (5 bases). CDR1 and CDR2 (germline): SGHTA, FQGNSA. The length of the CDR3 is 13 residues. The CDR3 DNA reads as TGCGCCAGCAGCCGCGGGCAGCAAGAGACCCAGTACTTC. Amino acids: CASSRGQQETQYF.

This clonotype was detected a few times. V gene TRBV20-1 combines with J gene TRBJ2-5; D is tentatively TRBD1 or TRBD2 (5 bases each). The CDR3 loop spans 14 amino acids. V was cut by 4 bases and J by 1 base, with 13 bases left in between. CDR1 and CDR2 (germline): DFQATT, SNEGSKA (reference sequence). CDR3 bases: TGCAGTGCTACCGGGGACGGAATCCAAGAGACCCAGTACTTC. As protein: CSATGDGIQETQYF.

This clonotype turned up a few times. The chain carries TRBV9 and TRBJ2-2; no clear D gene. The V gene lost 0 bases and the J gene lost 0 bases, with 15 bases spanning the gap. This CDR3 region has 18 residues. Germline V CDR1 and CDR2: SGDLS, YYNGEE. The CDR3 loop reads CASSVAPPGATNTGELFF. The CDR3 DNA reads TGTGCCAGCAGCGTAGCCCCCCCAGGCGCGACGAACACCGGGGAGCTGTTTTTT. Full variable domain (rest looked up from reference TRBV9 and TRBJ2-2): DSGVTQTPKHLITATGQRVTLRCSPRSGDLSVYWYQQSLDQGLQFLIQYYNGEERAKGNILERFSAQQFPDLHSELNLSSLELGDSALYFCASSVAPPGATNTGELFFGEGSRLTVL.

The gene calls are TRBV2 and TRBJ1-1; no clear D gene. Germline-derived CDR1 and CDR2 are SNHLY and FYNNEI. V gave up 6 bases and J gave up 11 bases, with 16 bases separating them. This CDR3 contains 12 residues. DNA of the CDR3: TGTGCCAGCAGGGACGGTTTACGGTTGGCTTTCTTT. It codes for CASRDGLRLAFF.

This clonotype was seen only a few times. The CDR3 is CSAPGTGNEKLFF. The CDR3 DNA is TGCAGTGCTCCGGGGACGGGTAATGAAAAACTGTTTTTT. The rearrangement links TRBV20-1 to TRBJ1-4; tentative D call: TRBD1 (5 bases). Germline V CDR1 and CDR2: DFQATT, SNEGSKA (reference sequence). Between the trimmed V and J ends, which lost 5 bases and 4 bases, there was a span of 11 bases. The CDR3 extends over 13 amino acids.

This clonotype was counted at least ten times. The V call is TRBV11-2, the J call TRBJ2-5, with D uncertain. This CDR3 has 14 amino acids. Germline V gives CDR1 SGHAT, CDR2 FQNNGV. The V end lost 5 bases, the J end lost 2 bases, and 12 bases lay between the germline ends. CDR3 protein: CASSPSYSQETQYF. Here the CDR3 DNA reads TGTGCCAGCAGCCCAAGTTACTCACAAGAGACCCAGTACTTC.

This clonotype was observed a few times. The chain is built from TRBV7-2 and TRBJ2-5; TRBD1 matches 7 bases. V trimming: 5 bases; J trimming: 2 bases; junction bases outside the gene matches: 8. This CDR3 is 15 amino acids long. CDR1 and CDR2 (germline): SGHTA, FQGNSA. CDR3 sequence reads: CASSPADRKQETQYF. In nucleotides, the CDR3 is TGTGCCAGCAGCCCCGCGGACAGGAAGCAAGAGACCCAGTACTTC.

V and J are TRBV21-1 and TRBJ2-7; no check of the table's D call, TRBD1, against the DNA was made. TRBV21-1 is annotated as a pseudogene. CDR3 length equals 16 residues. CDR3 in DNA: TGTGCCAGCAGCAAAGTAGCTGGGACAGGGGTATTCGAGCAGTACGTC. It translates to CASSKVAGTGVFEQYV.

This clonotype was recorded a few times. The chain has TRBV6-6 and TRBJ1-1; 7 bases agree with TRBD1. There are 15 residues in the CDR3. Unmatched junction bases numbered 8, after V lost 5 bases and J lost 2 bases. Germline CDR1 MNHNY, CDR2 SVGAGI (reference sequence). The CDR3 spells CASSHPRDRNTEAFF. The CDR3 DNA sequence: TGTGCCAGCAGTCACCCCCGGGACAGAAACACTGAAGCTTTCTTT.

The rearrangement links TRBV5-1 to TRBJ1-2, with a weak D call TRBD1 (5 bases). Trimming pared 4 bases from V and 5 bases from J, leaving 15 bases between. Germline V lookup: CDR1 SGHRS, CDR2 YFSETQ. The CDR3 is made up of 14 amino acids. The CDR3 DNA follows: TGCGCCAGCAGCGCCCTCAGGGATGGGTATGGCTACACCTTC. It encodes CASSALRDGYGYTF. Together with reference TRBV5-1 and TRBJ1-2, the CDR3 gives the full variable domain: KAGVTQTPRYLIKTRGQQVTLSCSPISGHRSVSWYQQTPGQGLQFLFEYFSETQRNKGNFPGRFSGRQFSNSRSEMNVSTLELGDSALYLCASSALRDGYGYTFGSGTRLTVV.

This clonotype was recorded at least ten times. V and J are TRBV9 and TRBJ2-5, with TRBD2 matching over 8 bases. Unmatched junction bases numbered 10, after V lost 4 bases and J lost 2 bases. The CDR3 loop spans 16 amino acids. From germline, CDR1 is SGDLS and CDR2 YYNGEE. CDR3: CASSSISAGGQETQYF. The CDR3, as DNA: TGTGCCAGCAGCTCTATATCGGCGGGGGGTCAAGAGACCCAGTACTTC.

At least ten counts were recorded for this clonotype. The chain links TRBV12-3 or TRBV12-4 to TRBJ2-2; 8 bases match TRBD1. V lost 6 bases and J lost 4; bases outside the gene matches: 10. The CDR3 totals 16 residues. This chain's CDR3 is CASSLSQGAGTGELFF. Here the CDR3 DNA reads TGTGCCAGCAGCCTCTCCCAGGGGGCGGGCACCGGGGAGCTGTTTTTT.

This clonotype was detected only a few times. J is TRBJ2-5 and V is TRBV4-1, with 14 bases that match TRBD2. The ends lost 1 base at V and 2 bases at J; junction bases unmatched: 3. The CDR3 totals 17 residues. Germline V gives CDR1 MGHRA, CDR2 YSYEKL. The CDR3 reads CASSQAGLAGGQETQYF. Here the CDR3 DNA reads TGCGCCAGCAGCCAAGCCGGACTAGCGGGGGGTCAAGAGACCCAGTACTTC.

The chain is built from TRBV7-9 and TRBJ1-2; 8 nucleotides line up with TRBD1. CDR1 and CDR2 (germline): SEHNR, FQNEAQ (reference sequence). The CDR3 is 15 amino acids. V lost 5 bases to trimming and J lost 3 bases; unmatched junction nucleotides: 8. The CDR3 here is CASSRTGQGYYGYTF. The DNA of the CDR3 is TGTGCCAGCAGCCGGACCGGACAGGGCTACTATGGCTACACCTTC. Full variable domain (missing parts from reference TRBV7-9 and TRBJ1-2): DTGVSQNPRHKITKRGQNVTFRCDPISEHNRLYWYRQTLGQGPEFLTYFQNEAQLEKSRLLSDRFSAERPKGSFSTLEIQRTEQGDSAMYLCASSRTGQGYYGYTFGSGTRLTVV.

This clonotype was seen a handful of times. The genes are TRBV29-1 and TRBJ2-4, with D perhaps TRBD2 (6 bases). V dropped 4 bases and J dropped 7 bases, with 11 bases sitting between them. The CDR3 runs 12 residues. Germline CDR1 reads SQVTM; CDR2 reads ANQGSEA. The CDR3 DNA follows: TGCAGCGTTGCGTACGGGGGTAACATTCAGTACTTC. The encoded protein is CSVAYGGNIQYF.

This sequence joins TRBV12-3 or TRBV12-4 and TRBJ2-2; D possibly corresponds to TRBD2 (6 bases). V gave up 5 bases and J gave up 8 bases, with 9 bases separating them. CDR3 length equals 12 residues. CDR3: CASSPGSGELFF. CDR3 DNA: TGTGCCAGCAGTCCCGGGAGTGGGGAGCTGTTTTTT.

This clonotype came up a few times. This rearrangement joins TRBV4-3 to TRBJ1-2; no definite D call. Germline values: CDR1 LGHNA, CDR2 YSLEER. This CDR3 is 15 amino acids long. The V and J ends lost 1 base and 8 bases respectively, with 17 bases between them. The CDR3 nucleotides read TGCGCCAGCAGCCAAGCCCCCGGGGAGGAGAGGGGCTACACCTTC. Its translation is CASSQAPGEERGYTF.

This clonotype was found many times. The V call is TRBV28, the J call TRBJ2-5; D possibly corresponds to TRBD2 (5 bases). CDR3 size: 14 residues. V lost 1 base to trimming and J lost 5 bases, with 11 bases between them. Germline assignment: CDR1 MDHEN and CDR2 SYDVKM. The DNA for the CDR3 is TGTGCCAGCAGTTTATCGGCTAGCCGGGAGACCCAGTACTTC. Translating gives CASSLSASRETQYF.

This clonotype was seen more than once but under ten times. J is TRBJ2-7 and V is TRBV4-3, with 8 bases lining up with TRBD2. The junction had 9 bases not matched to a gene; V was cut back by 9 bases and J by 2 bases. The CDR3 contains 14 residues. Germline values: CDR1 LGHNA, CDR2 YSLEER. Written as DNA, the CDR3 is TGCGCCAGTCCTCCCGGGGGGGCTACCTACGAGCAGTACTTC. This gives the protein CASPPGGATYEQYF.

This chain uses TRBV20-1 with TRBJ2-7; D remains ambiguous. Trimming removed 4 bases at V and 0 bases at J, with 10 bases between. The CDR3 spans 13 residues. Germline CDR1 and CDR2: DFQATT and SNEGSKA (reference sequence). For the CDR3, the DNA is TGCAGTGCTAAGGGCCTGGGCTCCTACGAGCAGTACGTC. Its protein product is CSAKGLGSYEQYV.